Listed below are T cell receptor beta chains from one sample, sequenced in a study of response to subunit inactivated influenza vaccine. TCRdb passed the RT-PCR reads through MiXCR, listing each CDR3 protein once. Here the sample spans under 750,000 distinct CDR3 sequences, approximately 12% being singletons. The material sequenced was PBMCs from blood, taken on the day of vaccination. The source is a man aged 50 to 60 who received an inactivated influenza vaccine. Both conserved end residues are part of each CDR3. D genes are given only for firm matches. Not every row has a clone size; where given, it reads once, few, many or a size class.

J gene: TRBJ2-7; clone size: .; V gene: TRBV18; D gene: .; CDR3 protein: CASSPQGYSYEQYF; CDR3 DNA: TGTGCCAGCTCACCACAAGGCTATTCCTACGAGCAGTACTTC
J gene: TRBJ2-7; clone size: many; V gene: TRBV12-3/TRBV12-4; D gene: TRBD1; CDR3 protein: CASSLPHLQGDEQYF; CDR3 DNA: TGTGCCAGCAGTTTACCCCATTTACAGGGGGACGAGCAGTACTTC
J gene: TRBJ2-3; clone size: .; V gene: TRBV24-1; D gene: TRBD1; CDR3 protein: CATRSTGSADTQYF; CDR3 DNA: TGTGCCACCAGATCGACAGGGAGCGCAGATACGCAGTATTTT
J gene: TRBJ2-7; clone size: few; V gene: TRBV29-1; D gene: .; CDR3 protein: CSVGTPRKPGEQYF; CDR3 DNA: TGCAGCGTTGGGACGCCTCGAAAACCGGGGGAGCAGTACTTC
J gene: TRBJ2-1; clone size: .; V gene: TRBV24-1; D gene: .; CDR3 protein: CATKGYNEQFF; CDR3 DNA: TGTGCCACCAAGGGGTACAATGAGCAGTTCTTC
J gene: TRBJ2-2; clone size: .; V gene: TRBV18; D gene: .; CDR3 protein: CASSPSSLKRVNTGELFF; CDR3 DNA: TGTGCCAGCTCACCAAGCTCTCTTAAGAGGGTGAACACCGGGGAGCTGTTTTTT
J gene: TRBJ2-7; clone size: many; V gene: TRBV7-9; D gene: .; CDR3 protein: CASSLGDSYEQYF; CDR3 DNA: TGTGCCAGCAGCTTAGGGGATTCCTACGAGCAGTACTTC
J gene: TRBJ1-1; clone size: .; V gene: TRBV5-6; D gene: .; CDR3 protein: CASSYPDQNTEAFF; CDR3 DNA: TGTGCCAGCAGCTACCCCGATCAGAACACTGAAGCTTTCTTT
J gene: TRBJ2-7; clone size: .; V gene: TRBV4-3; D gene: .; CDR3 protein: CASSQDRYGVGYEQYF; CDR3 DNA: TGCGCCAGCAGCCAAGATCGTTATGGGGTTGGGTACGAGCAGTACTTC
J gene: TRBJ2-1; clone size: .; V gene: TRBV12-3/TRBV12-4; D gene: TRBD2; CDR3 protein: CASSGSRASGGSWEQFF; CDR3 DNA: TGTGCCAGCAGTGGGTCGAGGGCTAGCGGGGGATCTTGGGAGCAGTTCTTC
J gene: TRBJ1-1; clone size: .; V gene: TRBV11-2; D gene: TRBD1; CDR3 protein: CASSSSATGGRAEAFF; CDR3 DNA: TGTGCCAGCAGCTCTTCGGCTACAGGGGGCCGGGCTGAAGCTTTCTTT
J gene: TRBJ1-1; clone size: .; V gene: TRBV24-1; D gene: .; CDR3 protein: CATSQSGSGIAFF; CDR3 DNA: TGTGCCACCAGTCAGTCGGGCTCGGGGATAGCTTTCTTT
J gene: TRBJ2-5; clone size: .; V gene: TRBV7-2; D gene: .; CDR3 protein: CASSPGLKQETQYF; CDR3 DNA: TGTGCCAGCAGCCCGGGCCTAAAGCAAGAGACCCAGTACTTC
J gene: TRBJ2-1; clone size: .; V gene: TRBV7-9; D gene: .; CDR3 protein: CAPGTSSYNEQFF; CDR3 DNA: TGTGCCCCTGGGACCAGCTCCTACAATGAGCAGTTCTTC
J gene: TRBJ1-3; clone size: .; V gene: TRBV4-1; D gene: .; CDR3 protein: CASSQVDFSGNTIYF; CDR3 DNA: TGCGCCAGCAGCCAAGTTGACTTCTCTGGAAACACCATATATTTT
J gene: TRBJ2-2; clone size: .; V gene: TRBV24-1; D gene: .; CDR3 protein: CATSDPGTLIGELFF; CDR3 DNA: TGTGCCACCAGTGACCCCGGGACGTTAATCGGGGAGCTGTTTTTT
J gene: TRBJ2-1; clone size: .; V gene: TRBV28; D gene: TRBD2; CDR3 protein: CASSSQLTSESSYNEQFF; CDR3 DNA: TGTGCCAGCAGTTCCCAACTGACTAGCGAAAGCTCCTACAATGAGCAGTTCTTC
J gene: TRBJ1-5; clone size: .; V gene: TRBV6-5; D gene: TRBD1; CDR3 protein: CASSYARGLNQPQHF; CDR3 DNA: TGTGCCAGCAGTTACGCCAGGGGGCTCAATCAGCCCCAGCATTTT
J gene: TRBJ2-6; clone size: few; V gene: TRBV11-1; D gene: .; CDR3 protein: CASRVLRPASSGANVLTF; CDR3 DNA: TGTGCCAGCAGAGTTCTCCGGCCGGCCTCCTCTGGGGCCAACGTCCTGACTTTC
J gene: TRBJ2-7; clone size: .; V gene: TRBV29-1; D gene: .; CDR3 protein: CSVVQIYEQYF; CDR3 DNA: TGCAGCGTTGTACAGATCTACGAGCAGTACTTC
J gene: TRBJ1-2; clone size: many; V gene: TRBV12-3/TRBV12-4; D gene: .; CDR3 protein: CASSLQGRGYTF; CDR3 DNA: TGTGCCAGCAGTTTACAGGGACGTGGCTACACCTTC
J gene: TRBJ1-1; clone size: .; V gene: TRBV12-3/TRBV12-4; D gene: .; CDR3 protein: CASSLAGMGTEAFF; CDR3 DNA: TGTGCCAGCAGTTTAGCTGGGATGGGCACTGAAGCTTTCTTT
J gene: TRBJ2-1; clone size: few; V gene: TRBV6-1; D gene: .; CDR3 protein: CASRHPAYNEQFF; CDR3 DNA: TGTGCCAGCCGGCATCCAGCCTACAATGAGCAGTTCTTC
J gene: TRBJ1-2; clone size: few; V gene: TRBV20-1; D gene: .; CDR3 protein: CSARYPLVNYGYTF; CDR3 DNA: TGCAGTGCTAGATACCCCCTCGTTAACTATGGCTACACCTTC
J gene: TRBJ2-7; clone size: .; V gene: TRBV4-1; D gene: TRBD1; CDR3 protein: CASTPTGGSELPGYYEQYF; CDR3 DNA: TGCGCCAGCACCCCTACAGGGGGCTCGGAACTCCCTGGCTACTACGAGCAGTACTTC
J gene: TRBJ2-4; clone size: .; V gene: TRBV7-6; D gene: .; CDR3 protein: CASSPAGWGVKNIQYF; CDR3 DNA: TGTGCCAGCAGCCCTGCCGGGTGGGGGGTCAAAAACATTCAGTACTTC
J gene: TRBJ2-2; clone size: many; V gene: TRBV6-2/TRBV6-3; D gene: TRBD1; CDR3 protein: CASRRQGTGELFF; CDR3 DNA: TGTGCCAGCAGGCGACAGGGGACCGGGGAGCTGTTTTTT
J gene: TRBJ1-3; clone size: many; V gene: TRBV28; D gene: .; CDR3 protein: CASSFPSSEAGNTIYF; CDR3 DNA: TGTGCCAGCAGTTTTCCCTCGTCGGAGGCTGGAAACACCATATATTTT
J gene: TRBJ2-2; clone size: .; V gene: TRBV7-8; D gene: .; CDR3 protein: CATGLSGTGELFF; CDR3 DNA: TGTGCCACCGGACTTAGCGGAACCGGGGAGCTGTTTTTT
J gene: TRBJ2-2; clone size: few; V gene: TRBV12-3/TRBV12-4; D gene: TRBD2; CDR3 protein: CASLYEGGYTGELFF; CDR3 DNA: TGTGCCAGCCTTTATGAGGGAGGGTACACCGGGGAGCTGTTTTTT
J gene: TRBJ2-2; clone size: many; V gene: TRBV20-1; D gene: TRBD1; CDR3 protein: CSARYRGNTGELFF; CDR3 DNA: TGCAGTGCTAGATACAGGGGCAACACCGGGGAGCTGTTTTTT